These T cell receptor beta chains were read from a single sample in a study of T-cell reconstitution after alpha-beta-depleted transplantation in children. TCRdb redid the calling of the PCR reads with MiXCR, one entry per CDR3 protein. The sample has some 72,000 distinct CDR3 sequences, more than 5.5% seen once. The specimen was PBMCs from the stem cell graft donor, collected from the stem cell graft. Every receptor here comes from a human donor who donated a stem cell graft to a child with acute lymphoblastic leukemia. CDR3s include the opening cysteine and the closing phenylalanine or tryptophan. The D gene is left open where the match is weak. Size is omitted from some rows. Given values are once, few, many or a class for expanded clones.

cdr3_nt cdr3_aa clone_size d_call v_call cdr3_length j_call
TGTGCCAGCAGCCGCCCAGCGGATCAAGAGACCCAGTACTTC CASSRPADQETQYF many - TRBV5-4 14 TRBJ2-5
TGTGCCAGCAGCTTAGAAGCTTTTCCCACAGATACGCAGTATTTT CASSLEAFPTDTQYF many - TRBV7-6 15 TRBJ2-3
TGTCCCAGCAGGGGGTATGGACCCGAGCAGTACTTC CPSRGYGPEQYF many TRBD1 TRBV2 12 TRBJ2-7
TGCGCCAGCAGTCAAGGGCTAGTACGGGAGACCCAGTACTTC CASSQGLVRETQYF few - TRBV23-1 14 TRBJ2-5
TGTGCCAGCAGTTTATACGGCAGGGGGGCTAATTCACCCCTCCACTTT CASSLYGRGANSPLHF many TRBD1 TRBV27 16 TRBJ1-6
TGCAGTGCTAGAGACCACACTAGCGGGAGTTCGAGATACAATGAGCAGTTCTTC CSARDHTSGSSRYNEQFF many TRBD2 TRBV20-1 18 TRBJ2-1
TGTGCCAGCAGCCCTAGGGCAGATACGCAGTATTTT CASSPRADTQYF many - TRBV11-2 12 TRBJ2-3
TGTGCCATCAGTGAGAAACAGGCCGGGGCGCAGCCCCAGCATTTT CAISEKQAGAQPQHF many - TRBV10-3 15 TRBJ1-5
TGCGCCAGCAGCTTGGGGCCCCCCGGGGGGGTCTACGAGCAGTACTTC CASSLGPPGGVYEQYF many TRBD2 TRBV5-1 16 TRBJ2-7
TGTGCCAGCAGCCCCAGGGGGGGGGGCCCCTACGAGCAGTACTTC CASSPRGGGPYEQYF many - TRBV13 15 TRBJ2-7
TGTGCCAGCAGCTTAACAAGGGCCGGGGAGCTGTTTTTT CASSLTRAGELFF many - TRBV11-3 13 TRBJ2-2
TGTGCCGGGAGGGGCTCAGGGGCCCGCGAGCAGTACTTC CAGRGSGAREQYF many - TRBV28 13 TRBJ2-7
TGTGCCAGCATTATTAGCGGGGGGGGCCGGGAGCAGTACTTC CASIISGGGREQYF many TRBD2 TRBV12-3/TRBV12-4 14 TRBJ2-7
TGCAGTGCTAGAGAGGGGGGGGTGGACTATGGCTACACCTTC CSAREGGVDYGYTF many - TRBV20-1 14 TRBJ1-2
TGTGCCAGCAGATTGGGGGACAGGGGACAAGATACGCAGTATTTT CASRLGDRGQDTQYF - TRBD1 TRBV28 15 TRBJ2-3
TGCGCCAGCAGCCAAGATATTTCCCCTGACAGGGGGCGCACAGATACGCAGTATTTT CASSQDISPDRGRTDTQYF many TRBD1 TRBV4-3 19 TRBJ2-3
TGCAGCGTCGACAGGGGCCACGAGCAGTACTTC CSVDRGHEQYF many TRBD1 TRBV29-1 11 TRBJ2-7
TGTGCCAGCAGTTTAAGTGTGGGGACTCGAGGCACAGATACGCAGTATTTT CASSLSVGTRGTDTQYF many - TRBV27 17 TRBJ2-3
TGTGCCAGCAGCGTAGAGGGGGGACAGAAAGCTTTCTTT CASSVEGGQKAFF many TRBD1 TRBV9 13 TRBJ1-1
TGTGCCTACATCGGGGGCGGGGAGCTGTTTTTT CAYIGGGELFF many - TRBV2 11 TRBJ2-2
TGTGCCAGTAGTAAGGGGGGCTTTGGCACTGAAGCTTTCTTT CASSKGGFGTEAFF few - TRBV19 14 TRBJ1-1
TGCGCCAGCAGACCTAGCGGGGGGCCGATCACAGATACGCAGTATTTT CASRPSGGPITDTQYF many TRBD2 TRBV5-1 16 TRBJ2-3
TGTGCCAGCAGCCGGGACTCCTCCCTTACTAGCACAGATACGCAGTATTTT CASSRDSSLTSTDTQYF many - TRBV12-3/TRBV12-4 17 TRBJ2-3
TGTGCCAGCACCTCGACAGCGGGGGGCTACACCTTC CASTSTAGGYTF many - TRBV27 12 TRBJ1-2
TGTGCCAGCAGTTTACCCTACGGACAGTGGTATGGCTACACCTTC CASSLPYGQWYGYTF many - TRBV28 15 TRBJ1-2
TGCGCCAGCAGCTCCGGGGGTGGGGAGCTGTTTTTT CASSSGGGELFF many - TRBV5-1 12 TRBJ2-2
TGCAGTGCTAGTCAGACCGGGGGAGTGACGGTTTTCTTT CSASQTGGVTVFF many - TRBV20-1 13 TRBJ1-1
TGTGCCAGCAGCTATTCAGGAGGGAAGGGGCACGAGCAGTACTTC CASSYSGGKGHEQYF many - TRBV21-1 15 TRBJ2-7
TGTGCCAGCAGCTTGGAGGGGGCAGGTGAAGCTTTCTTT CASSLEGAGEAFF many TRBD1 TRBV5-5 13 TRBJ1-1
TGTGCCAGCAGCCACCCGGACAGGGCAACTAATGAAAAACTGTTTTTT CASSHPDRATNEKLFF few TRBD1 TRBV5-4 16 TRBJ1-4
TGCAGTGCTAGAGACCCCCGGACTAGCTCCTACGAGCAGTACTTC CSARDPRTSSYEQYF many TRBD2 TRBV20-1 15 TRBJ2-7
TGTGCCAGCAGCGCACAATGGGGGGGCCTGGGCACTGAAGCTTTCTTT CASSAQWGGLGTEAFF many - TRBV7-8 16 TRBJ1-1
TGTGCCAGCAGTTTGGGAGTAGGCCAGTACTTC CASSLGVGQYF few - TRBV12-3/TRBV12-4 11 TRBJ2-7
TGTGCCAGCAGTGGCAGGGTGACGGAAGGCTACACCTTC CASSGRVTEGYTF many - TRBV28 13 TRBJ1-2
TGTGCCAGCAGTGATTCTAGCGGGGGGGCCAATGAGCAGTTCTTC CASSDSSGGANEQFF many TRBD2 TRBV6-4 15 TRBJ2-1
TGTGCCAGCAGTGCTGGACAGTTCCAGCCCCAGCATTTT CASSAGQFQPQHF few - TRBV2 13 TRBJ1-5
TGTGCCAGCAGCCAAGAGGGGGGGGGGCGTCACAATGAGCAGTTCTTC CASSQEGGGRHNEQFF many - TRBV4-2 16 TRBJ2-1
TGTGCCAGCAGCTTGTCAGCGAACACTGAAGCTTTCTTT CASSLSANTEAFF many - TRBV7-2 13 TRBJ1-1
TGTGCCAGCAGCTTTCTCAGGGAAGCTTTCTTT CASSFLREAFF - - TRBV7-9 11 TRBJ1-1
TGCGCCAGCAGCCAAGATGCAGGGGGCTACGAGCAGTACTTC CASSQDAGGYEQYF many TRBD1 TRBV4-1 14 TRBJ2-7
TGTGCCACCCACACCCGGGACAGGTACAATCAGCCCCAGCATTTT CATHTRDRYNQPQHF few - TRBV21-1 15 TRBJ1-5
TGTGCCATGAGCTTCGGGACTATCTGTTACAATGAGCAGTTCTTC CAMSFGTICYNEQFF - TRBD2 TRBV7-9 15 TRBJ2-1
TGTGCCAGCAGCCGTATAAAACAGGGACCGGTGCAGTACTTC CASSRIKQGPVQYF many - TRBV6-5 14 TRBJ2-7
TGCAGCGCCAAGAGGGGGGACAGGGGCACTGAAGCTTTCTTT CSAKRGDRGTEAFF few TRBD1 TRBV29-1 14 TRBJ1-1
TGTGCCATCGGCCGCGGTCTCCTCTGGCAAGAGACCCAGTACTTC CAIGRGLLWQETQYF - - TRBV28 15 TRBJ2-5
TGTGCCAGCAGCTTAGCCCCCGGGACAGAGGACGAGCAGTACTTC CASSLAPGTEDEQYF - TRBD1 TRBV7-9 15 TRBJ2-7
TGTGCCAGCAGTTCAACCCCATGGACAGGGGGGAACTATGGCTACACCTTC CASSSTPWTGGNYGYTF few TRBD1 TRBV6-5 17 TRBJ1-2
TGTGCCAGCAGCTTCGGGACAGGGATTAATCTTGATGAAAAACTGTTTTTT CASSFGTGINLDEKLFF many TRBD1 TRBV5-5 17 TRBJ1-4
TGTGCCAGCAGCCAATTCTCGGTAAATAACTATGGCTACACCTTC CASSQFSVNNYGYTF - - TRBV3-1 15 TRBJ1-2
TGTGCCAGCAGTAGCGGACAGGGTAGCACAGATACGCAGTATTTT CASSSGQGSTDTQYF many TRBD1 TRBV28 15 TRBJ2-3